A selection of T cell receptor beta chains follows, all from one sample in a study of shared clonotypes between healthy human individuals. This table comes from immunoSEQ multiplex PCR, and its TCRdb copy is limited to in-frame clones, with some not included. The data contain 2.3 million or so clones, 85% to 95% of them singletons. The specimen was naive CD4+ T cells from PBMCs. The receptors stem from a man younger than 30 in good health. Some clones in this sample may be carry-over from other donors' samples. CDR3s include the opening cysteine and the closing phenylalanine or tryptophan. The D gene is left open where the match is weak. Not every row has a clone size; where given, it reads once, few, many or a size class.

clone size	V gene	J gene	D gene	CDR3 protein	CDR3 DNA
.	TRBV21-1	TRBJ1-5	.	CASRKRRQPQHF	TGTGCCAGCAGAAAACGGCGGCAGCCCCAGCATTTT
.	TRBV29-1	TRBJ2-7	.	CSAAGRQGGESYEQYF	TGCAGCGCAGCGGGCCGACAGGGAGGGGAATCCTACGAGCAGTACTTC
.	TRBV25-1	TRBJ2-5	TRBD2	CASSDGGRVLETQYF	TGTGCCAGCAGTGATGGCGGGAGGGTGTTAGAGACCCAGTACTTC
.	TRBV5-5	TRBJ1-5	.	CASSLDGTVRPPQHF	TGTGCCAGCAGCTTGGATGGGACGGTCCGGCCGCCCCAGCATTTT
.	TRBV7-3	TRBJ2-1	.	CASSSPRDSNEQFF	TGTGCCAGCAGCTCGCCTAGGGACTCGAATGAGCAGTTCTTC
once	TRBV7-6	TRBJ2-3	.	CASSLGWFSTDTQYF	TGTGCCAGCAGCTTAGGGTGGTTTAGCACAGATACGCAGTATTTT
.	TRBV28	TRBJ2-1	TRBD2	CASTEGSSSGNNEQFF	TGTGCCAGCACCGAGGGGTCCTCTAGCGGAAACAATGAGCAGTTCTTC
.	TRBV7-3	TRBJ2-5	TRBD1	CASSSGTGRETQYF	TGTGCCAGCAGCTCCGGGACAGGACGGGAGACCCAGTACTTC
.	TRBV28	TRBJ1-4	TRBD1	CASSPPRQGSNEKLFF	TGTGCCAGCAGTCCCCCCCGACAGGGCTCTAATGAAAAACTGTTTTTT
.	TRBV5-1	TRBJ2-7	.	CASSLDRFPPYF	TGCGCCAGCAGCTTGGACAGGTTCCCCCCGTACTTC
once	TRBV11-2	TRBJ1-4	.	CASSFREGNEKLFF	TGTGCCAGCAGCTTCAGGGAGGGGAATGAAAAACTGTTTTTT
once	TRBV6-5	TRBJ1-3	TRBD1	CASSRGTGPGNTIYF	TGTGCCAGCAGTCGTGGGACAGGGCCTGGAAACACCATATATTTT
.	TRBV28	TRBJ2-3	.	CASSSQRSPTDTQYF	TGTGCCAGCAGCAGCCAGCGCTCCCCCACAGATACGCAGTATTTT
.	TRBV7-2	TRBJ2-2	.	CASSVVWGNTGELFF	TGTGCCAGCAGCGTTGTGTGGGGTAACACCGGGGAGCTGTTTTTT
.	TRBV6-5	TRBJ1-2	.	CAISDGVEVHTF	TGTGCCATCAGTGATGGGGTTGAGGTCCACACCTTC
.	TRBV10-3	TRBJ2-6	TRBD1	CAIKAGGTSGANVLTF	TGTGCCATCAAGGCAGGGGGAACCTCTGGGGCCAACGTCCTGACTTTC
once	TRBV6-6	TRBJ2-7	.	CASSYTRSYEQYF	TGTGCCAGCAGTTACACAAGATCTTACGAGCAGTACTTC
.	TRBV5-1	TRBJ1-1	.	CASSLQGPNTEAFF	TGCGCCAGCAGCTTGCAGGGTCCGAACACTGAAGCTTTCTTT
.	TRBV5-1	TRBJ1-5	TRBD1	CASSLRQGVDSNQPQHF	TGCGCCAGCAGCTTGCGACAGGGGGTGGATAGCAATCAGCCCCAGCATTTT
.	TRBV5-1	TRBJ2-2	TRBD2	CASKTSGGTGELFF	TGCGCCAGCAAGACTAGCGGGGGCACCGGGGAGCTGTTTTTT